This T cell receptor beta chain was identified during a study of blood T cell repertoires in COVID-19. This table comes from immunoSEQ multiplex PCR, and its TCRdb copy is limited to in-frame clones, with some not included. The sample lists 150,000 to 200,000 clones, approximately 80% occurring once. The origin of this receptor is a woman aged 45 to 65 who had recovered from COVID-19. Sequencing was done on a sample of PBMCs or T cells enriched from blood (not recorded which).

The CDR3 loop reads CASSVVDRASYEQYF. The CDR3 DNA reads TGTGCCAGCAGCGTAGTCGATAGAGCGTCCTACGAGCAGTACTTC. This chain links TRBV9 with TRBJ2-7, with unresolved D. The CDR3 contains 15 residues. Trimming took off 0 bases at V and 1 base at J, with 11 bases between the two ends. CDR1 and CDR2 from the germline V gene are SGDLS and YYNGEE.